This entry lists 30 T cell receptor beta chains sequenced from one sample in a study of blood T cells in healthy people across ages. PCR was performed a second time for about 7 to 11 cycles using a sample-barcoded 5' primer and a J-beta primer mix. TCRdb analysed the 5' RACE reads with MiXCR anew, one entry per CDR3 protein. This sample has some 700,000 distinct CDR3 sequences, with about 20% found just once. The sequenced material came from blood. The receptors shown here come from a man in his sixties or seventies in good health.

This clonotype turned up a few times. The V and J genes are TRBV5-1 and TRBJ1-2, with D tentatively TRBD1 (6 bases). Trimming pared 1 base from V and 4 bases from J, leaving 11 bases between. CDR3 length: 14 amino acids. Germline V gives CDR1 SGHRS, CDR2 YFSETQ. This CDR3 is CASSLPSDSYGYTF. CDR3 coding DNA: TGCGCCAGCAGCTTGCCATCGGACAGCTATGGCTACACCTTC. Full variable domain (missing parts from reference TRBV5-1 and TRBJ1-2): KAGVTQTPRYLIKTRGQQVTLSCSPISGHRSVSWYQQTPGQGLQFLFEYFSETQRNKGNFPGRFSGRQFSNSRSEMNVSTLELGDSALYLCASSLPSDSYGYTFGSGTRLTVV.

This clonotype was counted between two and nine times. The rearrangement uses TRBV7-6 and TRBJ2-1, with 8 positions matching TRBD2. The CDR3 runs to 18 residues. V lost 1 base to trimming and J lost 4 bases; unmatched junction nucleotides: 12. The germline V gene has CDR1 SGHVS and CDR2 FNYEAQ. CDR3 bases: TGTGCCAGCAGCTTAGGGTGGGAAGCGGGAGAGTTATACAATGAGCAGTTCTTC. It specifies CASSLGWEAGELYNEQFF.

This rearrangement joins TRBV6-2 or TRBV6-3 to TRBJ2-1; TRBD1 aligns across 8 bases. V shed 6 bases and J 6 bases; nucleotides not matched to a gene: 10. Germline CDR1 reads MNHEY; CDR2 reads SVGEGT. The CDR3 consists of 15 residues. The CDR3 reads CASRLDRGGVNEQFF. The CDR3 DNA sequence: TGTGCCAGCAGACTCGACAGGGGCGGTGTCAATGAGCAGTTCTTC.

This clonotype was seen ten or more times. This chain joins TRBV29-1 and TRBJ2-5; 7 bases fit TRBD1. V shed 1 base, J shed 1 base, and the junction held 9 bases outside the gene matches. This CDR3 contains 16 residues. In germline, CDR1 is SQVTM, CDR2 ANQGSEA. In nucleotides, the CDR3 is TGCAGCGTTGAAGGCCAGACAGGGCACAGCCAAGAGACCCAGTACTTC. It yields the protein CSVEGQTGHSQETQYF. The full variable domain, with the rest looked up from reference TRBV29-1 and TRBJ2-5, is SAVISQKPSRDICQRGTSLTIQCQVDSQVTMMFWYRQQPGQSLTLIATANQGSEATYESGFVIDKFPISRPNLTFSTLTVSNMSPEDSSIYLCSVEGQTGHSQETQYFGPGTRLLVL.

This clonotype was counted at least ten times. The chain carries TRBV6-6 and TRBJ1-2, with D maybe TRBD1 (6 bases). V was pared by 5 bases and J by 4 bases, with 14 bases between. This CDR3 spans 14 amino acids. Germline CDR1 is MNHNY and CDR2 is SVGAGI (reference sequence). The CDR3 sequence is CASSQQGYSYGYTF. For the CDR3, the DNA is TGTGCCAGCAGTCAACAGGGTTACAGCTATGGCTACACCTTC.

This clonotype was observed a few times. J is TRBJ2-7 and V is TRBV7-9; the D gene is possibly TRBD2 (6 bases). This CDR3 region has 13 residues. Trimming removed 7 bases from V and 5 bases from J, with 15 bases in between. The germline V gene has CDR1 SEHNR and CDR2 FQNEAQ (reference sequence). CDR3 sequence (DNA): TGTGCCAGCACCAAATCGGGGGAGGACGAGCAGTACTTC. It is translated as CASTKSGEDEQYF.

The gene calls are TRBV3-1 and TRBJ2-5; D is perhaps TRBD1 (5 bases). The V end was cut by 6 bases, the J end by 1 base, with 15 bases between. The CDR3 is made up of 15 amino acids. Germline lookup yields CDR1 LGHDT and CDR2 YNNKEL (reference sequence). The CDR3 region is CASRPRDRIQETQYF. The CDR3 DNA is TGTGCCAGCAGACCGCGAGACAGAATCCAAGAGACCCAGTACTTC.

The CDR3 region has the DNA TGTGCCAGCAGTTACCGACAGGCCATGAACACTGAAGCTTTCTTT. Residues: CASSYRQAMNTEAFF. The J gene is TRBJ1-1, the V gene TRBV6-5; perhaps TRBD1 as D (6 bases). There are 15 residues in the CDR3. Germline values: CDR1 MNHEY, CDR2 SVGAGI. Trimming shortened V by 2 bases and J by 0 bases, and 10 bases separated the two germline ends.

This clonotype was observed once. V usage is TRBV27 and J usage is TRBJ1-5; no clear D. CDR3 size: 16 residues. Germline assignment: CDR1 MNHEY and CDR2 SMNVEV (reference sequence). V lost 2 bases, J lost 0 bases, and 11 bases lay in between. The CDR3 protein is CASSLHLPNSNQPQHF. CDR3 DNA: TGTGCCAGCAGTTTACACCTCCCGAATAGCAATCAGCCCCAGCATTTT.

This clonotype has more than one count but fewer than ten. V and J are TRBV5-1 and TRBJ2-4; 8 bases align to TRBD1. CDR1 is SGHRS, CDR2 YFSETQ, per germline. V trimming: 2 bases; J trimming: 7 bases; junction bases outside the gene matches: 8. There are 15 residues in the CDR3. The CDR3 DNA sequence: TGCGCCAGCAGCTTAACAGGGGGAGGATTGAACATTCAGTACTTC. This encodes CASSLTGGGLNIQYF. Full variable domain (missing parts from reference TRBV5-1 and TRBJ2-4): KAGVTQTPRYLIKTRGQQVTLSCSPISGHRSVSWYQQTPGQGLQFLFEYFSETQRNKGNFPGRFSGRQFSNSRSEMNVSTLELGDSALYLCASSLTGGGLNIQYFGAGTRLSVL.

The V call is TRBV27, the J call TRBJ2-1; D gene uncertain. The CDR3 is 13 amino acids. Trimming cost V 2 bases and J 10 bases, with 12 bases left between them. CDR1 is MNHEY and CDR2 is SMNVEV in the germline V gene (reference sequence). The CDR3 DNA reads TGTGCCAGCAGTTTAGTCCCCCGGCGGGAGCAGTTCTTC. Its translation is CASSLVPRREQFF.

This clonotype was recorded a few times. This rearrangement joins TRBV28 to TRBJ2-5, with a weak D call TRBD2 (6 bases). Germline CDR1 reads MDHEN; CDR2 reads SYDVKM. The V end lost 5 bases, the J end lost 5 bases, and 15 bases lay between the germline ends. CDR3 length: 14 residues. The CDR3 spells CASSRTQSGETQYF. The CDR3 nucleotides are TGTGCCAGCAGTCGGACCCAGAGCGGGGAGACCCAGTACTTC.

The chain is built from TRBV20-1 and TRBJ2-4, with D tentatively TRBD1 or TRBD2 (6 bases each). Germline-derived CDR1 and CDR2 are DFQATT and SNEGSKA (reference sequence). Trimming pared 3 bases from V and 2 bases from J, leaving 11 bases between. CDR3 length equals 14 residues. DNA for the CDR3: TGCAGTGCTAGGGGCGGGGACACCAAAAACATTCAGTACTTC. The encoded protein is CSARGGDTKNIQYF.

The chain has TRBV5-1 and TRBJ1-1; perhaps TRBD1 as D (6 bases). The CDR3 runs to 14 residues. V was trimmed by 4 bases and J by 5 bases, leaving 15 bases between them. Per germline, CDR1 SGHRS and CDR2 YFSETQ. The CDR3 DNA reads TGCGCCAGCAGCGGAACAGGGTTTGGGACTGAAGCTTTCTTT. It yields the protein CASSGTGFGTEAFF. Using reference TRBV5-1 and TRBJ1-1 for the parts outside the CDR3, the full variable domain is KAGVTQTPRYLIKTRGQQVTLSCSPISGHRSVSWYQQTPGQGLQFLFEYFSETQRNKGNFPGRFSGRQFSNSRSEMNVSTLELGDSALYLCASSGTGFGTEAFFGQGTRLTVV.

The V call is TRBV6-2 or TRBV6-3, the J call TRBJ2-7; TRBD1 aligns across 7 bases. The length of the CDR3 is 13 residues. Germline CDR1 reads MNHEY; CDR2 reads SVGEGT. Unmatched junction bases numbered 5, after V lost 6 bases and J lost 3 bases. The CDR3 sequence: CASRNTGDYEQYV. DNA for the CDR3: TGTGCCAGCAGGAACACAGGGGACTACGAGCAGTACGTC.

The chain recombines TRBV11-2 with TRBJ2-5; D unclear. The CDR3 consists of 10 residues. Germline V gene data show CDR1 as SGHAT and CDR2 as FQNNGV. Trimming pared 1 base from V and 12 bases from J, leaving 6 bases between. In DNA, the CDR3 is TGTGCCAGCAGCTTAGGACACAAGTACTTC. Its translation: CASSLGHKYF. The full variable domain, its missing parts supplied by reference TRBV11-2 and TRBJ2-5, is EAGVAQSPRYKIIEKRQSVAFWCNPISGHATLYWYQQILGQGPKLLIQFQNNGVVDDSQLPKDRFSAERLKGVDSTLKIQPAKLEDSAVYLCASSLGHKYFGPGTRLLVL.

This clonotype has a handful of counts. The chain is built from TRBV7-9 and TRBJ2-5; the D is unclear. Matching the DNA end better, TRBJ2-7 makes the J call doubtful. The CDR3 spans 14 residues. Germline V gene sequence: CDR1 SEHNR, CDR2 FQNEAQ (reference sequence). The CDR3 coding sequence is TGTGCCAGCAGCTGGAACCACGGCACCTACGAGCAGTACTTC. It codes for CASSWNHGTYEQYF.

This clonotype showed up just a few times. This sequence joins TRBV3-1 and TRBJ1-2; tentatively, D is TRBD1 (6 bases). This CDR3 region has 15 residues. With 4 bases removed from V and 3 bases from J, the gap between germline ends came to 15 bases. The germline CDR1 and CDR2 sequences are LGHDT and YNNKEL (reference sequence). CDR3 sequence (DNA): TGTGCCAGCAGCCGGAGGGGGGGGCTCGACTATGGCTACACCTTC. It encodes CASSRRGGLDYGYTF.

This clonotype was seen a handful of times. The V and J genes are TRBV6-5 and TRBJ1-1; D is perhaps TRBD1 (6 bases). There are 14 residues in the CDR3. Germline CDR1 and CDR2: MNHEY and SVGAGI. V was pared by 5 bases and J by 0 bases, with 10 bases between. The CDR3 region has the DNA TGTGCCAGCAGTGAGGGGGATTTGAACACTGAAGCTTTCTTT. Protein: CASSEGDLNTEAFF.

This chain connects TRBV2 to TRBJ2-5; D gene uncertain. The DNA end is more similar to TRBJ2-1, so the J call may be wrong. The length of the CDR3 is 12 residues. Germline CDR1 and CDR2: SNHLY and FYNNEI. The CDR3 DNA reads TGTGCCAGCAGTGACCTTGGCGATGAGCAGTTCTTC. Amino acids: CASSDLGDEQFF.

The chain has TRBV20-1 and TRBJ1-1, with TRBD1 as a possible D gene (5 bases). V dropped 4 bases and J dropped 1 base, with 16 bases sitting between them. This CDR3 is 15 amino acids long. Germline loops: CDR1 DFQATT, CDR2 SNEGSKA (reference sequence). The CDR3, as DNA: TGCAGTGCTAAAAGTTCCAGGGAACGGAACACTGAAGCTTTCTTT. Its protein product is CSAKSSRERNTEAFF.

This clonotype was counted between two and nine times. CDR3 residues: CSATVLGRTVATNEKLFF. The DNA of the CDR3 is TGCAGCGCAACCGTCCTAGGCCGGACGGTTGCAACTAATGAAAAACTGTTTTTT. The chain recombines TRBV29-1 with TRBJ1-4; the D is unclear. Germline V gives CDR1 SQVTM, CDR2 ANQGSEA. Trimming stripped 7 bases from V and 0 bases from J, with 24 bases between. The CDR3 has 18 residues.

CDR3 loop: CSAWDSWSGTSVYNEQFF. The CDR3 DNA sequence: TGCAGTGCCTGGGACAGTTGGTCCGGGACTAGCGTCTACAATGAGCAGTTCTTC. The chain carries TRBV20-1 and TRBJ2-1; 10 bases fit TRBD2. V gave up 6 bases and J gave up 3 bases; unmatched junction bases: 17. Germline V CDR1 and CDR2: DFQATT, SNEGSKA (reference sequence). The CDR3 has 18 amino acids.

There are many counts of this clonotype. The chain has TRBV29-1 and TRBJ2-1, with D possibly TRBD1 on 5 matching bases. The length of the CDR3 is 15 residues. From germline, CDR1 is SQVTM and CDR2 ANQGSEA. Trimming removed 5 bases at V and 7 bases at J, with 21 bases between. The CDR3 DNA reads TGCAGCGTTCGACAGTCCTCTATAGGAATTAATGAGCAGTTCTTC. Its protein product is CSVRQSSIGINEQFF.

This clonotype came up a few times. CDR3 in amino acids: CASSRQGPYGYTF. In DNA, the CDR3 is TGTGCCAGCAGTCGACAGGGGCCCTATGGCTACACCTTC. V usage is TRBV6-5 and J usage is TRBJ1-2; 8 bases map to TRBD1. The length of the CDR3 is 13 residues. Unmatched junction bases numbered 3, after V lost 5 bases and J lost 4 bases. Germline CDR1 reads MNHEY; CDR2 reads SVGAGI.

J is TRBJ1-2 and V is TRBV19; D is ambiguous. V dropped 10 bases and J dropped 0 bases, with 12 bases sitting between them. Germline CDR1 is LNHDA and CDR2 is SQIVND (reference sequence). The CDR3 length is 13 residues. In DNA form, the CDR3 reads TGTGCCACCAGGACCTGGACTAACTATGGCTACACCTTC. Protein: CATRTWTNYGYTF.

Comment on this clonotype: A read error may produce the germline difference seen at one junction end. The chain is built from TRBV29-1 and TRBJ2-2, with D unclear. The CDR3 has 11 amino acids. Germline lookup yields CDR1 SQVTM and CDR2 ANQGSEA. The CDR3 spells CSVEATGELFF. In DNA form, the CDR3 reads TGCAGCGTCGAAGCAACCGGGGAGCTGTTTTTT.

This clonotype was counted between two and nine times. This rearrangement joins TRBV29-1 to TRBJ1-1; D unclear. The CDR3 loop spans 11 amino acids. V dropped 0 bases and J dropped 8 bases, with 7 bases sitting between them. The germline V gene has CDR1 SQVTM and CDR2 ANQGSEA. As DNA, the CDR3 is TGCAGCGTTGAAGATTTCGGGGAAGCTTTCTTT. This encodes CSVEDFGEAFF.

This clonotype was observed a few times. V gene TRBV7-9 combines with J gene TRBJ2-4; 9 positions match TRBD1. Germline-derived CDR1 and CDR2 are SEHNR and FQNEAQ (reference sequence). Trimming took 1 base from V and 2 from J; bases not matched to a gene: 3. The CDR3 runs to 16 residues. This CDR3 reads CASSLGGQGSKNIQYF. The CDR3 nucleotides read TGTGCCAGCAGCTTAGGGGGACAGGGATCCAAAAACATTCAGTACTTC.

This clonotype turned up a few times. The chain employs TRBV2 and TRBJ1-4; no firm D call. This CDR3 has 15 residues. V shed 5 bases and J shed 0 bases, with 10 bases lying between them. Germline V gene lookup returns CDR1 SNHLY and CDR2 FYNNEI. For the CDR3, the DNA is TGTGCCAGCAGTCCCGGACTTGCAACTAATGAAAAACTGTTTTTT. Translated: CASSPGLATNEKLFF.